This TCR beta chain was identified in a study of T cells in Graves' hyperthyroidism and ophthalmopathy. Looking at the study overall: Pretreatment peripheral blood was obtained at initial diagnosis. Study findings and constraints: Ophthalmopathy and stable hyperthyroidism were separated by a 13 V-J model.

Disease duration was under 3 months in the ophthalmopathy patients, who also had a Clinical Activity Score of at least 3 and a NOSPECS grade of at least 4. Orbital computed tomography and thyroid ultrasound, together with serum TRAb and thyroxine and clinical symptoms, were used for diagnoses. The CDR3 covers 17 residues. With V trimmed by 4 bases and J by 3 bases, 13 bases remained unmatched. Per germline, CDR1 ENHRY and CDR2 SYGVKD. Worth noting for this clonotype: Its specificity is unknown.

Researchers amplified the TCR beta CDR3 regions from RNA transcripts. During a first-round RT-PCR of the TCR CDR3, the HTBI primer set was used. TCRdb re-derived calls from the multiplex PCR reads in MiXCR, one entry per CDR3 protein. The repertoire holds about 460,000 distinct CDR3 sequences, with roughly 22% as singletons. The sequence derives from a woman between 70 and 85 years old with Graves' ophthalmopathy. The rearrangement uses TRBV10-3 and TRBJ2-3; 7 nucleotides line up with TRBD2. Sequencing was done on a sample of blood. The CDR3 region is CAISGLGGRAITDTQYF. The CDR3 coding sequence is TGTGCCATCAGTGGTCTTGGGGGGAGGGCCATAACAGATACGCAGTATTTT.